The rows below give T cell receptor beta chains drawn from one sample of a study of T cell changes during pregnancy in multiple sclerosis. This table comes from immunoSEQ multiplex PCR, and its TCRdb copy is limited to in-frame clones, with some not included. The sample holds just under 80,000 clones; 80% to 95% are singletons and the top ten take approximately 0.93%. The sequencing here drew on peripheral blood, taken in the first trimester of pregnancy. These TCRs come from a female donor with multiple sclerosis, enrolled in a pregnancy study. Each CDR3 is given with its conserved first and last residue. Fields, in order: J gene, CDR3 length, clone size, V gene, D gene, CDR3 DNA, CDR3 protein. The D gene is left open where the match is weak. Rows may omit the clone size; those that give it use once, few, many or a size class.

j_gene: TRBJ2-1; len: 16; abundance: -; v_gene: TRBV9; d_gene: TRBD2; CDR3nt: TGTGCCAGCAGCAGACGGACTAGCGGGGGTATCGATGAGCAGTTCTTC; CDR3aa: CASSRRTSGGIDEQFF
j_gene: TRBJ1-2; len: 14; abundance: -; v_gene: TRBV2; d_gene: -; CDR3nt: TGTGCCAGCGTTCCAAAGGGGCTGATCGATGGCTACACCTTC; CDR3aa: CASVPKGLIDGYTF
j_gene: TRBJ1-4; len: 15; abundance: -; v_gene: TRBV7-9; d_gene: TRBD1; CDR3nt: TGTGCCAGCAGTTTATGGACAGGGGGAGATGAAAAACTGTTTTTT; CDR3aa: CASSLWTGGDEKLFF
j_gene: TRBJ2-1; len: 14; abundance: -; v_gene: TRBV9; d_gene: -; CDR3nt: TGTGCCAGCAGCGTAGGGTCAGGGCGTAATGAGCAGTTCTTC; CDR3aa: CASSVGSGRNEQFF
j_gene: TRBJ2-3; len: 15; abundance: -; v_gene: TRBV6-1; d_gene: TRBD1; CDR3nt: TGTGCCAGCAGAGACAGGGCTATTAGCACAGATACGCAGTATTTT; CDR3aa: CASRDRAISTDTQYF
j_gene: TRBJ2-7; len: 13; abundance: -; v_gene: TRBV18; d_gene: -; CDR3nt: TGTGCCAGCTCCCCCGAGGGAATCTACGAGCAGTACTTC; CDR3aa: CASSPEGIYEQYF
j_gene: TRBJ2-7; len: 15; abundance: -; v_gene: TRBV7-6; d_gene: -; CDR3nt: TGTGCCAGCAGCTTAGCCGCAGGGGAGGGCTACGAGCAGTACTTC; CDR3aa: CASSLAAGEGYEQYF
j_gene: TRBJ2-1; len: 15; abundance: -; v_gene: TRBV9; d_gene: -; CDR3nt: TGTGCCAGCAGCCTCTATCCCGCCAGGAACAATGAGCAGTTCTTC; CDR3aa: CASSLYPARNNEQFF
j_gene: TRBJ2-1; len: 15; abundance: -; v_gene: TRBV27; d_gene: TRBD1; CDR3nt: TGTGCCAGCAGTCTACAGGGGGCCGGTAACAATGAGCAGTTCTTC; CDR3aa: CASSLQGAGNNEQFF
j_gene: TRBJ2-1; len: 15; abundance: -; v_gene: TRBV10-3; d_gene: TRBD2; CDR3nt: TGTGCCATCAGTTCTCGACTAGCGGGAATCTTTGAGCAGTTCTTC; CDR3aa: CAISSRLAGIFEQFF
j_gene: TRBJ1-2; len: 9; abundance: -; v_gene: TRBV28; d_gene: -; CDR3nt: TGTGCCAGCACCCTGCGAAACACCTTC; CDR3aa: CASTLRNTF
j_gene: TRBJ2-3; len: 16; abundance: -; v_gene: TRBV7-8; d_gene: TRBD2; CDR3nt: TGTGCCAGCAGCCCATGGACTAGCCCCCACACAGATACGCAGTATTTT; CDR3aa: CASSPWTSPHTDTQYF
j_gene: TRBJ1-5; len: 12; abundance: -; v_gene: TRBV2; d_gene: -; CDR3nt: TGTGCCAGCAGTGAGGGGGGGCAGCCCCAGCATTTT; CDR3aa: CASSEGGQPQHF
j_gene: TRBJ2-2; len: 15; abundance: -; v_gene: TRBV7-2; d_gene: TRBD2; CDR3nt: TGTGCCAGCAGGCCCGGGACTACCCACACCGGGGAGCTGTTTTTT; CDR3aa: CASRPGTTHTGELFF
j_gene: TRBJ2-5; len: 19; abundance: -; v_gene: TRBV28; d_gene: TRBD2; CDR3nt: TGTGCCAGCAGTTCCACCCGACTAGCGGGGGGGGGATTAAAAGAGACCCAGTACTTC; CDR3aa: CASSSTRLAGGGLKETQYF
j_gene: TRBJ1-2; len: 15; abundance: few; v_gene: TRBV4-1; d_gene: TRBD1; CDR3nt: TGCGCCAGCAGCCCCGGACAGGGAAGGGACTATGGCTACACCTTC; CDR3aa: CASSPGQGRDYGYTF
j_gene: TRBJ2-7; len: 13; abundance: -; v_gene: TRBV18; d_gene: -; CDR3nt: TGTGCCAGCTCACCAGTGGACAGCCTCGAGCAGTACTTC; CDR3aa: CASSPVDSLEQYF
j_gene: TRBJ2-7; len: 14; abundance: -; v_gene: TRBV29-1; d_gene: TRBD2; CDR3nt: TGCAGCGTTGGAGGTCTAGCGGGACCATACGAGCAGTACTTC; CDR3aa: CSVGGLAGPYEQYF
j_gene: TRBJ2-2; len: 13; abundance: -; v_gene: TRBV2; d_gene: -; CDR3nt: TGTGCCAGCAGCCACAGGGACACCGGGGAGCTGTTTTTT; CDR3aa: CASSHRDTGELFF
j_gene: TRBJ2-5; len: 18; abundance: -; v_gene: TRBV7-2; d_gene: TRBD2; CDR3nt: TGTGCCAGCAGCTTAGTAGGGCCTAGCGGGGGGTACCAAGAGACCCAGTACTTC; CDR3aa: CASSLVGPSGGYQETQYF
j_gene: TRBJ1-1; len: 12; abundance: -; v_gene: TRBV6-5; d_gene: -; CDR3nt: TGTGCCAGCAGAAGGGGGATCTCTGAAGCTTTCTTT; CDR3aa: CASRRGISEAFF
j_gene: TRBJ1-2; len: 13; abundance: -; v_gene: TRBV6-1; d_gene: -; CDR3nt: TGTGCCAGCAGTTCCGTCGACCTAGGAGGCTACACCTTC; CDR3aa: CASSSVDLGGYTF
j_gene: TRBJ2-2; len: 15; abundance: -; v_gene: TRBV23-1; d_gene: -; CDR3nt: TGCGCCAGCAGCCCTGAAGGAGGCGGCACCGGGGAGCTGTTTTTT; CDR3aa: CASSPEGGGTGELFF
j_gene: TRBJ1-2; len: 11; abundance: -; v_gene: TRBV7-9; d_gene: -; CDR3nt: TGTGCCAGCAGCTTCAGGGGCGGCTACACCTTC; CDR3aa: CASSFRGGYTF
j_gene: TRBJ2-7; len: 13; abundance: once; v_gene: TRBV6-5; d_gene: TRBD1; CDR3nt: TGTGCCAGCAGTTACTATCCAGGGGGCGAGCAGTACTTC; CDR3aa: CASSYYPGGEQYF
j_gene: TRBJ2-1; len: 15; abundance: -; v_gene: TRBV4-1; d_gene: TRBD1; CDR3nt: TGCGCCAGCAGCCAAGGACAGGGGGCCGTGGATGAGCAGTTCTTC; CDR3aa: CASSQGQGAVDEQFF
j_gene: TRBJ1-3; len: 13; abundance: -; v_gene: TRBV6-6; d_gene: -; CDR3nt: TGTGCCAGCAACGACGTGAACCGGGACACCATATATTTT; CDR3aa: CASNDVNRDTIYF
j_gene: TRBJ1-1; len: 17; abundance: -; v_gene: TRBV5-4; d_gene: TRBD1; CDR3nt: TGTGCCAGCAGCCCGCGGGACAGGGGGATGATGAACACTGAAGCTTTCTTT; CDR3aa: CASSPRDRGMMNTEAFF
j_gene: TRBJ2-3; len: 15; abundance: once; v_gene: TRBV7-3; d_gene: TRBD1; CDR3nt: TGTGCCAGCTCCCCCGGGACAGGGTTGGGGGATACGCAGTATTTT; CDR3aa: CASSPGTGLGDTQYF
j_gene: TRBJ1-1; len: 14; abundance: -; v_gene: TRBV19; d_gene: -; CDR3nt: TGTGCCAGTAGTTTATCGACAGAAGGTTTCGAAGCTTTCTTT; CDR3aa: CASSLSTEGFEAFF
j_gene: TRBJ1-4; len: 15; abundance: few; v_gene: TRBV29-1; d_gene: -; CDR3nt: TGCAGCGTTGAAGATCCCCACAGGCTGGATGAAAAACTGTTTTTT; CDR3aa: CSVEDPHRLDEKLFF
j_gene: TRBJ1-2; len: 15; abundance: once; v_gene: TRBV28; d_gene: -; CDR3nt: TGTGCCAGCAGTTTATCGGGCCCAGGGAACTATGGCTACACCTTC; CDR3aa: CASSLSGPGNYGYTF
j_gene: TRBJ2-1; len: 14; abundance: -; v_gene: TRBV7-6; d_gene: TRBD1; CDR3nt: TGTGCCAGCAGCTTAGCGACAGGGCAAAATGAGCAGTTCTTC; CDR3aa: CASSLATGQNEQFF
j_gene: TRBJ2-7; len: 14; abundance: -; v_gene: TRBV30; d_gene: TRBD2; CDR3nt: TGTGCCTGGAGTCCCGGGACTAACCTCCTCGAGCAGTACTTC; CDR3aa: CAWSPGTNLLEQYF
j_gene: TRBJ2-1; len: 19; abundance: -; v_gene: TRBV27; d_gene: -; CDR3nt: TGTGCCAGCAGCCGACCGGACACCCTCGCTCAGGGGTGGTCCGATGAGCAGTTCTTC; CDR3aa: CASSRPDTLAQGWSDEQFF
j_gene: TRBJ1-2; len: 17; abundance: -; v_gene: TRBV28; d_gene: -; CDR3nt: TGTGCCAGCAGTTTAGGACAGACCTGGGTGTGGAACTATGGCTACACCTTC; CDR3aa: CASSLGQTWVWNYGYTF
j_gene: TRBJ1-2; len: 15; abundance: -; v_gene: TRBV19; d_gene: -; CDR3nt: TGTGCCAGTAGCCGGACGGGACAACTAGCGGGTGGCTACACCTTC; CDR3aa: CASSRTGQLAGGYTF
j_gene: TRBJ2-3; len: 15; abundance: -; v_gene: TRBV19; d_gene: TRBD2; CDR3nt: TGTGCCAGTAGCAAACTAGCGCATAGGACAGATACGCAGTATTTT; CDR3aa: CASSKLAHRTDTQYF
j_gene: TRBJ2-7; len: 15; abundance: -; v_gene: TRBV2; d_gene: TRBD1; CDR3nt: TGTGCCAGCAGTACGTTGACAGGGGGATTGGACGAGCAGTACTTC; CDR3aa: CASSTLTGGLDEQYF
j_gene: TRBJ2-1; len: 16; abundance: -; v_gene: TRBV10-3; d_gene: TRBD2; CDR3nt: TGTGCCATCAGTCCACGGGGAGCGGGAGAGGGAAATGAGCAGTTCTTC; CDR3aa: CAISPRGAGEGNEQFF
j_gene: TRBJ1-3; len: 15; abundance: -; v_gene: TRBV5-4; d_gene: -; CDR3nt: TGTGCCAGCAGCTCTACAGGGCGCTCTGGAAACACCATATATTTT; CDR3aa: CASSSTGRSGNTIYF
j_gene: TRBJ1-4; len: 15; abundance: -; v_gene: TRBV5-1; d_gene: -; CDR3nt: TGCGCCAGCAGCTTGATAGGAGCAACTAATGAAAAACTGTTTTTT; CDR3aa: CASSLIGATNEKLFF
j_gene: TRBJ2-7; len: 15; abundance: -; v_gene: TRBV27; d_gene: -; CDR3nt: TGTGCCTGCAAAATGGGGGCCTTACGAACCTACGAGCAGTACTTC; CDR3aa: CACKMGALRTYEQYF
j_gene: TRBJ1-6; len: 15; abundance: few; v_gene: TRBV6-5; d_gene: TRBD1; CDR3nt: TGTGCCAGCAGTTCAGCCGGGACAGGAAACTCACCCCTCCACTTT; CDR3aa: CASSSAGTGNSPLHF
j_gene: TRBJ1-4; len: 14; abundance: -; v_gene: TRBV2; d_gene: -; CDR3nt: TGTGCCAGCAGTGAAGGCAGGGCAGGTGAAAAACTGTTTTTT; CDR3aa: CASSEGRAGEKLFF
j_gene: TRBJ2-5; len: 15; abundance: -; v_gene: TRBV4-1; d_gene: -; CDR3nt: TGCGCCAGCAGCCAAGTTGTCGGTCTAGCGGAGACCCAGTACTTC; CDR3aa: CASSQVVGLAETQYF
j_gene: TRBJ1-4; len: 14; abundance: -; v_gene: TRBV6-5; d_gene: -; CDR3nt: TGTGCCAGCAGGACTGAGGGTGGGAATGAAAAACTGTTTTTT; CDR3aa: CASRTEGGNEKLFF
j_gene: TRBJ1-1; len: 15; abundance: -; v_gene: TRBV27; d_gene: -; CDR3nt: TGTGCCAGCAGTTTGCGGACAGTCGCGGTCACTGAAGCTTTCTTT; CDR3aa: CASSLRTVAVTEAFF
j_gene: TRBJ2-7; len: 14; abundance: -; v_gene: TRBV6-1; d_gene: -; CDR3nt: TGTGCCAGCGGGGGAGAAGGGGGTGCCTACGAGCAGTACTTC; CDR3aa: CASGGEGGAYEQYF
j_gene: TRBJ1-1; len: 15; abundance: -; v_gene: TRBV5-1; d_gene: TRBD1; CDR3nt: TGCGCCAGCAGCTTTACAGGGGAACGGAACACTGAAGCTTTCTTT; CDR3aa: CASSFTGERNTEAFF
j_gene: TRBJ2-6; len: 17; abundance: -; v_gene: TRBV30; d_gene: -; CDR3nt: TGTGCCTGGAGGGGGGCTAGCGGTGTCTCTGGGGCCAACGTCCTGACTTTC; CDR3aa: CAWRGASGVSGANVLTF
j_gene: TRBJ1-4; len: 13; abundance: once; v_gene: TRBV6-1; d_gene: -; CDR3nt: TGTGCCAGCGGCCCGGGTCCTAATGAAAAACTGTTTTTT; CDR3aa: CASGPGPNEKLFF
j_gene: TRBJ1-5; len: 14; abundance: -; v_gene: TRBV5-1; d_gene: -; CDR3nt: TGCGCCAGCAGCTTGGAAGGCGCGGGTCAGCCCCAGCATTTT; CDR3aa: CASSLEGAGQPQHF
j_gene: TRBJ2-1; len: 15; abundance: -; v_gene: TRBV6-6; d_gene: -; CDR3nt: TGTGCCAGCAGTTACTCGATAGTTCGTAACAATGAGCAGTTCTTC; CDR3aa: CASSYSIVRNNEQFF